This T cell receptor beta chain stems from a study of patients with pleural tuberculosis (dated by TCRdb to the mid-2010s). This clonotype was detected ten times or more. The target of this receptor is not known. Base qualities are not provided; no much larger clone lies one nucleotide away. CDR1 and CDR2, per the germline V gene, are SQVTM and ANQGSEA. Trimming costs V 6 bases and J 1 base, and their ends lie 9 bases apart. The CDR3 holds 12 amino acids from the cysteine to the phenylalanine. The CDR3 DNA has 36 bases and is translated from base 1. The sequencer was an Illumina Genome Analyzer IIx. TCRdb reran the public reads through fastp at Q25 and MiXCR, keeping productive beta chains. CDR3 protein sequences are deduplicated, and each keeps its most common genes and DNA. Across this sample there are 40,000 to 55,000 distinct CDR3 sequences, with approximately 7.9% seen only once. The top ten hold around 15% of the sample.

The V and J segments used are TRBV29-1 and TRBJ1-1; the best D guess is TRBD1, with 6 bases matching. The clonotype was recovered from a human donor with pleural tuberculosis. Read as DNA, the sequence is TGCAGCGTAGGACAGAAGAACACTGAAGCTTTCTTT. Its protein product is CSVGQKNTEAFF. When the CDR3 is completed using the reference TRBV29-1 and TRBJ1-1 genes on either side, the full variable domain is SAVISQKPSRDICQRGTSLTIQCQVDSQVTMMFWYRQQPGQSLTLIATANQGSEATYESGFVIDKFPISRPNLTFSTLTVSNMSPEDSSIYLCSVGQKNTEAFFGQGTRLTVV.